This paragraph reports one T cell receptor beta chain. Trimming cost V 7 bases and J 0 bases, with 9 bases left between them. CDR1 and CDR2 from the germline V gene are SQVTM and ANQGSEA. This CDR3 comprises 12 residues. The data are from a study of blood T cell repertoires in COVID-19. Study-wide context: Acute and convalescent COVID-19 specimens originated in the United States, Italy and Spain. T cells, B-cell-depleted T cells, or PBMCs provided the cDNA or gDNA that served as material.

Original handling: Amplifying reference gene primers gave estimates of nucleated cell counts. Produced via immunoSEQ multiplex PCR; TCRdb's table is partial and in-frame only. That table gives V, J and clone size, and the DNA gave D and trimming. Counted here are 250,000 to 300,000 clones, 86% occurring once; the ten biggest clones make up less than 4.5%. The chain employs TRBV29-1 and TRBJ1-2; D uncertain. Specimen: peripheral blood. The sequence was collected from a man aged 18 to 30 with active or convalescent COVID-19. CDR3 residues: CSANTANYGYTF. CDR3 in DNA: TGCAGCGCCAACACCGCTAACTATGGCTACACCTTC.